The 11 T cell receptor beta chains below all came from one sample that was sequenced in a study of cytomegalovirus exposure and HLA in healthy donors. PCR primers comprised 60 Vbeta and 13 Jbeta primers. TCRdb keeps only in-frame clones here, not all; method: immunoSEQ multiplex PCR. Recorded here are more than 50,000 clones; the top ten clones represent around 12%. Sequenced sample: PBMCs. These receptors all stem from a young man in good health and CMV-seropositive.

This chain links TRBV29-1 with TRBJ2-3; the D is unclear. CDR3 length: 14 amino acids. Trimming left V 7 bases short and J 2 bases short, with 16 bases between. Germline CDR1 is SQVTM and CDR2 is ANQGSEA. CDR3 DNA sequence: TGCAGCGCCGCGGCCCTTTTAACCACAGATACGCAGTATTTT. Its translation: CSAAALLTTDTQYF.

V gene TRBV4-1 combines with J gene TRBJ2-7; 7 nucleotides agree with TRBD1. Germline trimming cut 4 bases from V and 4 bases from J; bases unmatched to any gene: 10. CDR1 is MGHRA, CDR2 YSYEKL, per germline. The CDR3 runs to 15 residues. Here the CDR3 reads CASSPGQPTRYEQYF. For the CDR3, the DNA is TGCGCCAGCAGCCCGGGACAGCCGACCCGTTACGAGCAGTACTTC.

The V call is TRBV7-6, the J call TRBJ1-3; 7 bases are a match to TRBD1. CDR1 is SGHVS and CDR2 is FNYEAQ in the germline V gene. V trimming: 0 bases; J trimming: 2 bases; junction bases outside the gene matches: 4. The CDR3 length is 16 residues. The CDR3 region is CASSLAGQYAGNTIYF. The CDR3, as DNA: TGTGCCAGCAGCTTAGCGGGACAGTACGCTGGAAACACCATATATTTT. Full variable domain (outside the CDR3, taken from reference TRBV7-6 and TRBJ1-3): GAGVSQSPRYKVTKRGQDVALRCDPISGHVSLYWYRQALGQGPEFLTYFNYEAQQDKSGLPNDRFSAERPEGSISTLTIQRTEQRDSAMYRCASSLAGQYAGNTIYFGEGSWLTVV.

This chain's CDR3 is CASSESGLFF. DNA for the CDR3: TGTGCCAGCAGTGAGTCAGGGCTGTTCTTC. The V call is TRBV2, the J call TRBJ2-1, with TRBD1 as a possible D gene (5 bases). CDR1 is SNHLY and CDR2 is FYNNEI in the germline V gene. V dropped 3 bases and J dropped 15 bases, with 9 bases sitting between them. This CDR3 spans 10 amino acids.

This chain joins TRBV4-1 and TRBJ2-7; 11 bases are shared with TRBD2. Germline V gene sequence: CDR1 MGHRA, CDR2 YSYEKL. The CDR3 has 16 amino acids. Trimming removed 2 bases from V and 4 bases from J; junction bases left unmatched: 7. DNA for the CDR3: TGCGCCAGCAGCCAATTTGCCGGGACTAGCGGATACGAGCAGTACTTC. Its translation is CASSQFAGTSGYEQYF.

The rearrangement uses TRBV27 and TRBJ2-1; D is perhaps TRBD2 (6 bases). This CDR3 spans 15 amino acids. V lost 3 bases to trimming and J lost 4 bases, with 13 bases between them. Per the germline V gene, CDR1 is MNHEY and CDR2 is SMNVEV (reference sequence). The CDR3 DNA reads as TGTGCCAGCAGTTTCGGAGGGCCGAGGTACAATGAGCAGTTCTTC. Protein: CASSFGGPRYNEQFF.

This chain uses TRBV15 with TRBJ2-5; weak D call: TRBD2 (6 bases). The CDR3 covers 14 residues. The V gene lost 6 bases and the J gene lost 4 bases, with 15 bases spanning the gap. Germline CDR1 LNHNV, CDR2 YYDKDF (reference sequence). The CDR3 is CATRLASWGETQYF. The CDR3 region has the DNA TGTGCCACCAGGCTAGCGTCTTGGGGAGAGACCCAGTACTTC.

The rearrangement joins TRBV7-9 to TRBJ2-2, with D unclear. The germline V and J ends were trimmed by 5 bases and 4 bases, with 17 bases remaining between them. The CDR3 loop spans 16 amino acids. Germline values: CDR1 SEHNR, CDR2 FQNEAQ (reference sequence). The CDR3 bases are TGTGCCAGCAGCCCCCCAGGTCTGTATGGCACCGGGGAGCTGTTTTTT. It specifies CASSPPGLYGTGELFF.

The chain joins TRBV19 to TRBJ2-7; 8 nucleotides line up with TRBD2. Unmatched junction bases numbered 5, after V lost 5 bases and J lost 8 bases. The CDR3 is 12 amino acids. Germline loops: CDR1 LNHDA, CDR2 SQIVND (reference sequence). CDR3: CASSPGLDKQYF. The DNA for the CDR3 is TGTGCCAGTAGTCCGGGACTAGATAAGCAGTACTTC.

CDR3 in DNA: TGTGCCAGCAGCGTCTGGCAGGGTGACGAGCAGTACTTC. Amino acid sequence: CASSVWQGDEQYF. V usage is TRBV9 and J usage is TRBJ2-5; D might be TRBD1 (5 bases). The J call may be mistaken, given a closer DNA end match to TRBJ2-7. Germline CDR1 SGDLS, CDR2 YYNGEE. The length of the CDR3 is 13 residues.

The chain has TRBV18 and TRBJ1-3, with 8 nucleotides matching TRBD1. The CDR3 runs 16 residues. J gave up 0 bases and V 4 bases, and 5 bases lay outside the gene matches. CDR1 and CDR2 from the germline V gene are KGHSH and LQKENI. Here the CDR3 reads CASSLTGGLSGNTIYF. In DNA, the CDR3 is TGTGCCAGCTCACTCACAGGGGGGCTCTCTGGAAACACCATATATTTT.